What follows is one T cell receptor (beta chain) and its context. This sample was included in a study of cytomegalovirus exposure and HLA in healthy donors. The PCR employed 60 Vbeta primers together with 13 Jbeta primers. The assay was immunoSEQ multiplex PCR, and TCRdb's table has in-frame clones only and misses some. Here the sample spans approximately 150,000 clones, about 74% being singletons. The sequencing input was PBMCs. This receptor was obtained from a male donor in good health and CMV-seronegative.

The CDR3 DNA is TGTGCCACCAGCAGAGACCGAGGGGGCTCTGGGGCCAACGTCCTGACTTTC. It encodes CATSRDRGGSGANVLTF. The rearrangement joins TRBV15 to TRBJ2-6, with D perhaps matching TRBD1 (6 bases). The germline CDR1 and CDR2 sequences are LNHNV and YYDKDF (reference sequence). The CDR3 totals 17 residues. V shed 0 bases and J shed 0 bases, with 9 bases lying between them.